Sequencing of this T cell receptor beta chain was carried out in a study of OX40 agonist ivuxolimab in advanced cancers. The study, taken as a whole, reports: On average, a greater number of expanded clones characterised CD8+ T cells relative to CD4+. At 0.1 to 3.0 mg/kg and by week 6, clonal expansion occurred in CD4+ and CD8+ blood T cells.

The CDR3 totals 15 residues. Germline V CDR1 and CDR2: SGHRS, YFSETQ. Trimming took 4 bases from V and 3 from J; bases not matched to a gene: 7. TCRdb's table, derived via immunoSEQ multiplex PCR, lists solely in-frame clones and lacks some. The table records some 64,000 clones, about 90% of them present only once. Comments on this clone: Its specificity is unknown.

The chain uses TRBV5-1 and TRBJ2-7; 10 nucleotides agree with TRBD2. Sequenced material: CD4+ or CD8+ T cells sorted from blood, taken in a trial of the OX40 agonist ivuxolimab. The TCR sequence derives from an adult with an advanced solid tumor such as melanoma, head and neck, liver or kidney cancer. CDR3: CASSQAGGSVYEQYF. CDR3 DNA sequence: TGCGCCAGCAGCCAAGCGGGGGGGTCGGTCTACGAGCAGTACTTC.